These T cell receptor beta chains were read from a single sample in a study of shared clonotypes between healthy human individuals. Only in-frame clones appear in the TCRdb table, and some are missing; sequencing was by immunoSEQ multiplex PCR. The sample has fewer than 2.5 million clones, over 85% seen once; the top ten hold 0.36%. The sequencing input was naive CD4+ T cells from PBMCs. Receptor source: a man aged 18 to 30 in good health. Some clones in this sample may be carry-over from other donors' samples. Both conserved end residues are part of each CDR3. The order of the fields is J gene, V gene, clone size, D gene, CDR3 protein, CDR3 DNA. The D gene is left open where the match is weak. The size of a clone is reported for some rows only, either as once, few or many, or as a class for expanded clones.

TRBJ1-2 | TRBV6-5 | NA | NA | CASSNRGTNGYTF | TGTGCCAGCAGCAATCGGGGGACGAACGGCTACACCTTC
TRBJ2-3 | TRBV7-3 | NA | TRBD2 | CASSLRGRDTQYF | TGTGCCAGCAGCTTACGCGGGAGGGATACGCAGTATTTT
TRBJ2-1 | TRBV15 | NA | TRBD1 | CATSVDRGPYNEQFF | TGTGCCACCAGCGTCGACAGGGGGCCCTACAATGAGCAGTTCTTC
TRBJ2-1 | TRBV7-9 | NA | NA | CASSGRGGGKDPYNEQFF | TGTGCCAGCAGCGGCCGAGGGGGTGGGAAAGACCCCTACAATGAGCAGTTCTTC
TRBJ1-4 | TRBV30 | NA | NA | CAWSVRIGNEKLFF | TGTGCCTGGAGTGTCCGAATAGGGAATGAAAAACTGTTTTTT
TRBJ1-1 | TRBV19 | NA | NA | CASSTRTGAQIGEAFF | TGTGCCAGTAGTACGCGAACCGGGGCCCAAATCGGGGAAGCTTTCTTT
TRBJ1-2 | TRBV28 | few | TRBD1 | CASSLSRDRDF | TGTGCCAGCAGTTTGTCCCGGGACAGGGACTTC
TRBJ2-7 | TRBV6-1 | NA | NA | CASSVQTVRSYEQYF | TGTGCCAGCAGTGTACAAACCGTTCGTTCCTACGAGCAGTACTTC
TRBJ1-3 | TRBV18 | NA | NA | CASSDGAGTTIYF | TGTGCCAGCTCAGACGGAGCAGGTACCACCATATATTTT
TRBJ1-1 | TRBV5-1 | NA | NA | CASSAGQRNTEAFF | TGCGCCAGCAGCGCCGGACAGAGGAACACTGAAGCTTTCTTT
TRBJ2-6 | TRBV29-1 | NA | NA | CSVVTGANVLTF | TGCAGCGTTGTTACCGGGGCCAACGTCCTGACTTTC
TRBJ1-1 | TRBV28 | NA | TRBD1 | CASSSKGTGRTEAFF | TGTGCCAGCAGTTCTAAAGGGACAGGTCGCACTGAAGCTTTCTTT
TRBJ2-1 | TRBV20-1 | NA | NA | CSAPKTGMQFF | TGCAGTGCCCCGAAGACTGGAATGCAGTTCTTC
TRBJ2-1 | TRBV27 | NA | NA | CASSRRPMDRGTKRERLLF | TGTGCCAGCAGTCGACGACCGATGGACAGGGGAACGAAGCGGGAGCGATTACTCTTC
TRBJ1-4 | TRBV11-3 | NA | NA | CASSPRRGEKLFF | TGTGCCAGCAGCCCCCGCCGGGGTGAAAAACTGTTTTTT
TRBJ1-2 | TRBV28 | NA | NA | CASSLGVTSYGYTF | TGTGCCAGCAGTTTGGGCGTAACCTCCTATGGCTACACCTTC
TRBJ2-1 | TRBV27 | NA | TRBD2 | CASRGLALSYNEQFF | TGTGCCAGCAGGGGACTAGCGCTTTCCTACAATGAGCAGTTCTTC
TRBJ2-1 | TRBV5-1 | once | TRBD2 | CASTREGPNEQFF | TGCGCCAGCACCCGGGAGGGCCCCAATGAGCAGTTCTTC
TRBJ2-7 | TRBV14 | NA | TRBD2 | CASSPVRREVGEQYF | TGTGCCAGCAGCCCCGTGAGGCGGGAGGTAGGGGAGCAGTACTTC
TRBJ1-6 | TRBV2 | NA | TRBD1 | CASASGGSDSPLHF | TGTGCCAGCGCTTCAGGGGGCTCGGATTCACCCCTCCACTTT
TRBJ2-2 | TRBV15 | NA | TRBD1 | CATSRSGTGVMELFF | TGTGCCACCAGCAGATCCGGGACAGGGGTGATGGAGCTGTTTTTT
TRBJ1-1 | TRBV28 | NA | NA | CASSKNPGTEAFF | TGTGCCAGCAGTAAAAACCCGGGGACTGAAGCTTTCTTT
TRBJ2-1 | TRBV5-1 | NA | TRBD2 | CASSDTVVAGGSYNEQFF | TGCGCCAGCAGCGACACGGTCGTGGCGGGAGGCTCCTACAATGAGCAGTTCTTC
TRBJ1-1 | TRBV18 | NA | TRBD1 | CASSETGGALTEAFF | TGTGCCAGCTCCGAGACAGGGGGCGCGCTCACTGAAGCTTTCTTT
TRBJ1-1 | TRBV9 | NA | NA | CASSVAAAVGNTEAFF | TGTGCCAGCAGCGTAGCTGCGGCAGTGGGAAACACTGAAGCTTTCTTT
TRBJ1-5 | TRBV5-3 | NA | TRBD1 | CARSPGQGGQPQHF | TGTGCCAGAAGCCCCGGACAGGGGGGTCAGCCCCAGCATTTT
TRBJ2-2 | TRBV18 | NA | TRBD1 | CASSPTTGGTNTGELFF | TGTGCCAGCTCCCCTACCACAGGGGGCACGAACACCGGGGAGCTGTTTTTT
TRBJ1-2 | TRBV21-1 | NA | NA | CASSKEFGGRDYGYTF | TGTGCCAGCAGCAAAGAGTTCGGGGGTAGGGACTATGGCTACACCTTC
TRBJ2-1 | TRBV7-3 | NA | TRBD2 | CASSPSSGRNEQFF | TGTGCCAGCAGCCCCTCGAGCGGGAGAAATGAGCAGTTCTTC
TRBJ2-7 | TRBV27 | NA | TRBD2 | CASTPRVSSGGYEQYF | TGTGCCAGCACCCCCCGGGTATCTAGCGGGGGCTACGAGCAGTACTTC
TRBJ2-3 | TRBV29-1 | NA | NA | CSVTDTDTQYF | TGCAGCGTTACTGACACAGATACGCAGTATTTT
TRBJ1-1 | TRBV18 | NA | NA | CASSPQSLGMNTEAFF | TGTGCCAGCTCACCACAGTCCCTAGGGATGAACACTGAAGCTTTCTTT
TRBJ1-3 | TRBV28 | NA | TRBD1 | CASSSDRGRGTIYF | TGTGCCAGCAGTTCGGACAGGGGTCGGGGCACCATATATTTT
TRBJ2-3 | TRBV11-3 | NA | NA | CASSAGGTDTQYF | TGTGCCAGCAGCGCTGGGGGCACAGATACGCAGTATTTT
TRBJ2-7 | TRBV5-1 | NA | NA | CASSLDRADYEQYF | TGCGCCAGCAGCTTGGACAGGGCTGACTACGAGCAGTACTTC